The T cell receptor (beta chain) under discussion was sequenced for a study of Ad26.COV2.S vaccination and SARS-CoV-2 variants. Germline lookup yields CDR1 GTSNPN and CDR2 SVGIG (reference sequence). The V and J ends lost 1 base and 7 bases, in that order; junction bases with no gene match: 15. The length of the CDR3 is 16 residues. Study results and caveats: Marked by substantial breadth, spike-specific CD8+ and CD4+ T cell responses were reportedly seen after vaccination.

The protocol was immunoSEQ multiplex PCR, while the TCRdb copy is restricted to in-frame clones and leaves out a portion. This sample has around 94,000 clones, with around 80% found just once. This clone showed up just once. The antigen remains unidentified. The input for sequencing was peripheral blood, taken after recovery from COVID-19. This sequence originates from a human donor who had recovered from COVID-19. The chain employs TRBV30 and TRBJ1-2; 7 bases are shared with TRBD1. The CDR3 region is CAWSGPTGRGVSGYTF. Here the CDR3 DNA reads TGTGCCTGGAGTGGCCCCACGGGCAGGGGGGTGAGTGGCTACACCTTC.